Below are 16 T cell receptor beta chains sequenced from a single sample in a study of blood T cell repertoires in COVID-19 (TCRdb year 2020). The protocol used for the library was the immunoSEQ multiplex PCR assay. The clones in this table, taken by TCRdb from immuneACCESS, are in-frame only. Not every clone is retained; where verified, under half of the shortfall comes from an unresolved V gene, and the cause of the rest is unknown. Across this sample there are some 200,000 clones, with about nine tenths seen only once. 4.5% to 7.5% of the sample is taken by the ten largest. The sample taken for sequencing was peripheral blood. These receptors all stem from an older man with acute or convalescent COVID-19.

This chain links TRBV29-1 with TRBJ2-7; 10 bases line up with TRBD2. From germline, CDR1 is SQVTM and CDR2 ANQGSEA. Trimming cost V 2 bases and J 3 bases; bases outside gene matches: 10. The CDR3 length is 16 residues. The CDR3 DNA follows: TGCAGCGTTGAATGGGCTAGCGGGAGAAACCGCTACGAGCAGTACTTC. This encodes CSVEWASGRNRYEQYF.

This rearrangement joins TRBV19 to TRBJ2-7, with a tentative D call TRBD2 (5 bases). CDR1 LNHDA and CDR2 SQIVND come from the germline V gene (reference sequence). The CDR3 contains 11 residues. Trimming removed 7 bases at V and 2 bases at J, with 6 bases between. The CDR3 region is CASMGAYEQYV. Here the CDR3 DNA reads TGTGCCAGTATGGGAGCCTACGAGCAGTACGTC.

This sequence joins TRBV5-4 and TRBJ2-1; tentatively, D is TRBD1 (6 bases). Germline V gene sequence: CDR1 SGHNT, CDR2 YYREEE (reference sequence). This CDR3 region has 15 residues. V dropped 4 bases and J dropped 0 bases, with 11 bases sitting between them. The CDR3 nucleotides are TGTGCCAGCAGCCGGGACACCGGCTCCTACAATGAGCAGTTCTTC. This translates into CASSRDTGSYNEQFF.

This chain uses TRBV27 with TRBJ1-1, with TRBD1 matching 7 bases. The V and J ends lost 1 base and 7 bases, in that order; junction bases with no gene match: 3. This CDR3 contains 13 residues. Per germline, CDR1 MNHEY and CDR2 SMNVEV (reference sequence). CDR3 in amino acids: CASSLFPGGEAFF. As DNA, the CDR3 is TGTGCCAGCAGTTTATTCCCAGGGGGTGAAGCTTTCTTT.

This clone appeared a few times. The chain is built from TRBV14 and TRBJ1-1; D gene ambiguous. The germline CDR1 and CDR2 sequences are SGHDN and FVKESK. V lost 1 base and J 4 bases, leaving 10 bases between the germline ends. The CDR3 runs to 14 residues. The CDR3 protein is CASSQVLGSTEAFF. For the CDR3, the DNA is TGTGCCAGCAGCCAAGTTCTAGGGAGCACTGAAGCTTTCTTT.

The CDR3 region has the DNA TGTGCCAGCAGCCCCAATAGCGGGAGTCAAGAGACCCAGTACTTC. This gives the protein CASSPNSGSQETQYF. The genes are TRBV14 and TRBJ2-5, with 9 bases matching TRBD2. Germline CDR1 reads SGHDN; CDR2 reads FVKESK. The CDR3 contains 15 residues. Trimming at V came to 4 bases and at J to 2 bases, leaving 5 bases not matched to a gene. Full variable domain (rest looked up from reference TRBV14 and TRBJ2-5): EAGVTQFPSHSVIEKGQTVTLRCDPISGHDNLYWYRRVMGKEIKFLLHFVKESKQDESGMPNNRFLAERTGGTYSTLKVQPAELEDSGVYFCASSPNSGSQETQYFGPGTRLLVL.

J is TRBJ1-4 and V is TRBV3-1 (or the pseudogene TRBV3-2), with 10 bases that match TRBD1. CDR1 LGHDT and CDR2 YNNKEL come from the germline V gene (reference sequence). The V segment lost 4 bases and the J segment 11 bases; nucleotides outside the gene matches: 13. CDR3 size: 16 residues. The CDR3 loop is CASSPPPGTGVQKLFF. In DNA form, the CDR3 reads TGTGCCAGCAGCCCGCCACCCGGGACAGGGGTTCAGAAACTGTTTTTT.

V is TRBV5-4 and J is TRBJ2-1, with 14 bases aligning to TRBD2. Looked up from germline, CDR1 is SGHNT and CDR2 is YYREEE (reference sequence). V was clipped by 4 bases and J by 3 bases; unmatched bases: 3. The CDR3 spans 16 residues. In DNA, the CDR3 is TGTGCCAGCAGCCCTGGGACTAGCGGGAGCTACAATGAGCAGTTCTTC. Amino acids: CASSPGTSGSYNEQFF.

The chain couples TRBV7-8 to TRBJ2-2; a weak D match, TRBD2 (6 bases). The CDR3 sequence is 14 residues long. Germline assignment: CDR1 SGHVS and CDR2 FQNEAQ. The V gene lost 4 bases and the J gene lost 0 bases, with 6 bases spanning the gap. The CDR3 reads CASSWDSNTGELFF. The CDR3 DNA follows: TGTGCCAGCAGCTGGGACTCGAACACCGGGGAGCTGTTTTTT.

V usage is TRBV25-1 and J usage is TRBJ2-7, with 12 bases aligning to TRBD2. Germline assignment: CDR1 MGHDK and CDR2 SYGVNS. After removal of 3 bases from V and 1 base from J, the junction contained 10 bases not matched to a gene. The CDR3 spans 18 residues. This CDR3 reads CASSDPLAGGARSYEQYF. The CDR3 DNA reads TGTGCCAGCAGTGACCCCCTAGCGGGAGGGGCCAGGTCCTACGAGCAGTACTTC.

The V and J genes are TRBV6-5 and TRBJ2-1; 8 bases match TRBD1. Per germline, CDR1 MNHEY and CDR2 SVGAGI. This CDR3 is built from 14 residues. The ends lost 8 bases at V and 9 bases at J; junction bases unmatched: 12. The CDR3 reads CASGTLGTGSEQFF. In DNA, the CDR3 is TGTGCCAGCGGGACACTTGGGACAGGCAGTGAGCAGTTCTTC.

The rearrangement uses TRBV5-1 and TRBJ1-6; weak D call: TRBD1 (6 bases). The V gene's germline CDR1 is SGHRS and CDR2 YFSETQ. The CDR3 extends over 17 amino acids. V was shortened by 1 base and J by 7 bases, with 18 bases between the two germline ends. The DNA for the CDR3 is TGCGCCAGCAGCTTGATTGACCAGGGGCGCGGGAATTCACCCCTCCACTTT. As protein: CASSLIDQGRGNSPLHF. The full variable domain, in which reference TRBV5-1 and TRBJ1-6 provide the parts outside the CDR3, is KAGVTQTPRYLIKTRGQQVTLSCSPISGHRSVSWYQQTPGQGLQFLFEYFSETQRNKGNFPGRFSGRQFSNSRSEMNVSTLELGDSALYLCASSLIDQGRGNSPLHFGNGTRLTVT.

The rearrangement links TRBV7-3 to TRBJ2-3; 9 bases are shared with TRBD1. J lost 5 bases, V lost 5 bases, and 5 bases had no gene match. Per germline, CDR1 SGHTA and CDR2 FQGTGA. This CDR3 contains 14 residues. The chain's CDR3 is CASSLRQGGDTQYF. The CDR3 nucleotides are TGTGCCAGCAGCCTACGACAGGGGGGAGATACGCAGTATTTT.

CDR3 bases: TGCGCCAGCAGCACCGGGACAGCCTATAATTCACCCCTCCACTTT. Translating it yields CASSTGTAYNSPLHF. The chain has TRBV5-1 and TRBJ1-6, with 7 bases matching TRBD1. This CDR3 region has 15 residues. Losses at the gene ends were 4 bases for V and 2 bases for J; bases not matched to a gene: 3. Germline CDR1 is SGHRS and CDR2 is YFSETQ.

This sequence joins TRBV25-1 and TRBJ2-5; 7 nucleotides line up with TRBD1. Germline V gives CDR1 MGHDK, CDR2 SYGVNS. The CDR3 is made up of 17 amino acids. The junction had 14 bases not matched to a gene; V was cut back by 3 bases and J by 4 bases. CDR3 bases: TGTGCCAGCAGTGACCCCTCGAGGGCAGGGGGTACAGAGACCCAGTACTTC. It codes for CASSDPSRAGGTETQYF.

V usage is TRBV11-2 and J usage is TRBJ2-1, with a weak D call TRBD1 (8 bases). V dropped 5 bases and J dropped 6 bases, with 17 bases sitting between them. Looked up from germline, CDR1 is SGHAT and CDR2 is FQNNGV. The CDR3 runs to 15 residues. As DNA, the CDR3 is TGTGCCAGCAGCCACAGGACAGGGAGGGGCAATGAGCAGTTCTTC. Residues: CASSHRTGRGNEQFF.